This T cell receptor (beta chain) was identified in a study of blood T cell repertoires in COVID-19. Overall study context: Sites across the United States, Italy and Spain contributed samples from acute and convalescent COVID-19. PBMCs, B-cell-depleted T cells, or T cells were the source of the cDNA or gDNA that made up the material.

Original analysis: The assay estimated nucleated cells by amplifying reference gene primers. Clones were sequenced by immunoSEQ multiplex PCR, and TCRdb holds only the in-frame ones, with some missing. D and trimming were read from the DNA, whereas the V and J calls and clone size are those reported in that table. The sample contains about 77,000 clones, around 67% of which appear only once. The CDR3 spans 15 residues. Germline assignment: CDR1 LNHDA and CDR2 SQIVND (reference sequence). V was trimmed by 3 bases and J by 6 bases, leaving 15 bases between them. This receptor was taken from a man in his 60s with acute or convalescent COVID-19. Sequencing was done on a sample of peripheral blood. The chain has TRBV19 and TRBJ2-1; D perhaps matches TRBD1 (5 bases). CDR3 loop: CASSISGIGVNEQFF. CDR3 in DNA: TGTGCCAGTAGTATTTCAGGGATAGGGGTCAATGAGCAGTTCTTC.